This entry concerns a single TCR beta chain. This sample was taken from a study of blood T cell repertoires in COVID-19. Turning to the study itself: Some COVID-19 samples were acute and others convalescent; all came from the United States, Italy and Spain. From T cells, B-cell-depleted T cells, or PBMCs came the material, which was cDNA or gDNA.

Original methodology: Estimation of nucleated cell counts relied on the amplification of reference gene primers. Sequencing used immunoSEQ multiplex PCR; TCRdb keeps in-frame clones, though not all of them. V and J calls and clone size follow that table, whereas D and trimming were derived from the DNA. This repertoire shows some 180,000 clones, 80% to 90% found once; its top ten account for over 10%. The clonotype originates from a human donor in a cohort sampled during active COVID-19. The sequenced material came from peripheral blood.

The CDR3 reads CASSPGREVGEQYF. CDR3 DNA sequence: TGTGCCAGCTCACCTGGGCGGGAAGTGGGAGAGCAGTACTTC. V gene TRBV18 combines with J gene TRBJ2-7; maybe TRBD2 (6 bases). Trimming pared 3 bases from V and 7 bases from J, leaving 16 bases between. Per the germline V gene, CDR1 is KGHSH and CDR2 is LQKENI. The CDR3 length is 14 residues.